A single sample is the source of the 9 T cell receptor beta chains below, sequenced in a study of cytomegalovirus exposure and HLA in healthy donors. The PCR contained 60 Vbeta and 13 Jbeta primers. Sequenced by immunoSEQ multiplex PCR; TCRdb stores in-frame clones only, minus some. The sample records 130,000 or so clones, 60% to 80% being singletons. Material: PBMCs. The receptors were gathered from a female donor in good health and CMV-seronegative.

Comments on this clone: Other DNA sequences in this sample translate to the same CDR3. V gene TRBV2 combines with J gene TRBJ2-5, with unresolved D. Trimming cost V 3 bases and J 5 bases, with 4 bases left between them. Germline CDR1 is SNHLY and CDR2 is FYNNEI. The CDR3 runs 11 residues. CDR3 coding DNA: TGTGCCAGCAGTGACGGGGAGACCCAGTACTTC. It specifies CASSDGETQYF.

V is TRBV14 and J is TRBJ1-5; the D is unclear. Trimming shortened V by 3 bases and J by 4 bases, and 7 bases separated the two germline ends. This CDR3 has 13 amino acids. CDR1 and CDR2 from the germline V gene are SGHDN and FVKESK. CDR3 in amino acids: CASSHYGNQPQHF. The CDR3 bases are TGTGCCAGCAGCCACTACGGGAATCAGCCCCAGCATTTT.

The chain couples TRBV7-9 to TRBJ2-7; 7 bases map to TRBD2. This CDR3 has 15 amino acids. Germline loops: CDR1 SEHNR, CDR2 FQNEAQ (reference sequence). The V gene end was trimmed by 3 bases and the J gene end by 2 bases; junction bases not matched to a gene: 7. The CDR3, as DNA: TGTGCCAGCAGCTTCTATAGCGGGCGGACCTACGAGCAGTACTTC. The encoded protein is CASSFYSGRTYEQYF.

This clone turned up a few times. This sequence joins TRBV4-3 and TRBJ1-2; 7 positions match TRBD1. The germline V gene encodes CDR1 LGHNA and CDR2 YSLEER. The ends lost 0 bases at V and 3 bases at J; junction bases unmatched: 7. The CDR3 is 16 amino acids. The CDR3 nucleotides are TGCGCCAGCAGCCAAGATTTAGGACAGGCGGACTATGGCTACACCTTC. This codes for CASSQDLGQADYGYTF.

V gene TRBV29-1 combines with J gene TRBJ1-2; the D is unclear. Germline V gene data show CDR1 as SQVTM and CDR2 as ANQGSEA. The CDR3 covers 11 residues. Trimming took 4 bases from V and 3 from J, leaving 6 bases between them. CDR3 bases: TGCAGCGTTGGGGCAGACTATGGCTACACCTTC. It specifies CSVGADYGYTF.

This clone was detected once. The chain uses TRBV2 and TRBJ1-1; 7 bases map to TRBD1. The CDR3 has 13 residues. Trimming cost V 11 bases and J 5 bases; bases outside gene matches: 11. The germline V gene has CDR1 SNHLY and CDR2 FYNNEI. In DNA, the CDR3 is TGTGCCGGCCATCGACAGGGTAGGACTGAAGCTTTCTTT. Encoded protein: CAGHRQGRTEAFF.

This clone has a handful of counts. The chain is built from TRBV2 and TRBJ1-4; D is ambiguous. V was shortened by 1 base and J by 5 bases, with 5 bases between the two germline ends. Germline-derived CDR1 and CDR2 are SNHLY and FYNNEI. The CDR3 is 13 amino acids. The CDR3: CASSEVRNEKLFF. Written as DNA, the CDR3 is TGTGCCAGCAGTGAAGTCCGGAATGAAAAACTGTTTTTT.

V is TRBV19 and J is TRBJ2-5; TRBD2 aligns across 8 bases. V lost 7 bases to trimming and J lost 4 bases; unmatched junction nucleotides: 11. From germline, CDR1 is LNHDA and CDR2 SQIVND (reference sequence). The CDR3 length is 15 residues. CDR3 amino acids: CASKQREGQGETQYF. In DNA form, the CDR3 reads TGTGCCAGTAAACAACGGGAGGGCCAGGGAGAGACCCAGTACTTC.

The chain joins TRBV27 to TRBJ1-6, with D hard to call. This CDR3 is built from 15 residues. Germline V CDR1 and CDR2: MNHEY, SMNVEV (reference sequence). V lost 6 bases to trimming and J lost 5 bases, with 14 bases between them. The chain's CDR3 is CASRLVETDNSPLHF. The DNA for the CDR3 is TGTGCCAGCAGACTGGTGGAGACTGATAATTCACCCCTCCACTTT.